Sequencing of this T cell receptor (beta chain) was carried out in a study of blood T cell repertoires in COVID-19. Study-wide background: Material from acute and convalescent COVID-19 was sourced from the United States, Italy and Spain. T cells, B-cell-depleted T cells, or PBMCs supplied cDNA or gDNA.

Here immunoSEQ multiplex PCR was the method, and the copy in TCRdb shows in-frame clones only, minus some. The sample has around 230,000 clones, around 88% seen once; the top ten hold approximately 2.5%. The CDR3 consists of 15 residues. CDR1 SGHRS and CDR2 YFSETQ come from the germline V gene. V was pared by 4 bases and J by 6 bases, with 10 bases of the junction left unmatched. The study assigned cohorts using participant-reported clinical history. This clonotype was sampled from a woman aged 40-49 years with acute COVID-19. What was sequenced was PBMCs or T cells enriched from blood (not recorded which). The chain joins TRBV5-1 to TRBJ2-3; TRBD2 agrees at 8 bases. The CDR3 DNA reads TGCGCCAGCAGCCTAGCGGGCCCAGGGAAGGATACGCAGTATTTT. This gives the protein CASSLAGPGKDTQYF. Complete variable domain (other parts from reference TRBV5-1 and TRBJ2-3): KAGVTQTPRYLIKTRGQQVTLSCSPISGHRSVSWYQQTPGQGLQFLFEYFSETQRNKGNFPGRFSGRQFSNSRSEMNVSTLELGDSALYLCASSLAGPGKDTQYFGPGTRLTVL.